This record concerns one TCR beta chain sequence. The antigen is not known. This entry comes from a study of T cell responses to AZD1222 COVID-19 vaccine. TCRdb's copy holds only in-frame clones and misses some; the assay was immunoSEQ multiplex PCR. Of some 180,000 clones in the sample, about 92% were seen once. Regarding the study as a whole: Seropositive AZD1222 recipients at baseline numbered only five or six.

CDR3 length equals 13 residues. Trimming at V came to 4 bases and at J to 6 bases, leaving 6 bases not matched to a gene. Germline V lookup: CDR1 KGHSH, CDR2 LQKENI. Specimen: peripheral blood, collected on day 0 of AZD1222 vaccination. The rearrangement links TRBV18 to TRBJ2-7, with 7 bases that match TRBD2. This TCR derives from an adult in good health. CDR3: CASSLRGVREQYV. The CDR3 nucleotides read TGTGCCAGCTCACTCCGGGGGGTTCGCGAGCAGTACGTC.